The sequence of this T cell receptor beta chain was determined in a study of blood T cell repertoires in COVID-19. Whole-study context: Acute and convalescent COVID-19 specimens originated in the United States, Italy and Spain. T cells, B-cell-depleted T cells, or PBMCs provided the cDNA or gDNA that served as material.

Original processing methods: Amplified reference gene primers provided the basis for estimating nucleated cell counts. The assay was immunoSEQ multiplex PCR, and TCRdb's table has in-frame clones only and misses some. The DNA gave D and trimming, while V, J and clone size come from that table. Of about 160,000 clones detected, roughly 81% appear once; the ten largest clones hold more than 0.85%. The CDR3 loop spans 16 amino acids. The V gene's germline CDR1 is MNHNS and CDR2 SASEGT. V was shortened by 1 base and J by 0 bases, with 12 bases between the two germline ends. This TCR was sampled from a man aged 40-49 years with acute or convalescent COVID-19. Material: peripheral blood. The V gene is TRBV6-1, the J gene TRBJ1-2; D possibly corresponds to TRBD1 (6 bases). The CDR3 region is CASSEGPGTPNYGYTF. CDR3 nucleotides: TGTGCCAGCAGTGAAGGCCCAGGGACACCTAACTATGGCTACACCTTC.